The 24 T cell receptor beta chains given below trace back to one sample, sequenced in a study of cytomegalovirus exposure and HLA in healthy donors. Use of 60 Vbeta and 13 Jbeta primers characterized the PCR. Produced via immunoSEQ multiplex PCR; TCRdb's table is partial and in-frame only. The sample has 90,000 to 120,000 clones; about 70% are singletons. The sample was PBMCs. These receptors originate from a man in his fifties or sixties in good health and CMV-seropositive.

In its sample, this clone was seen a few times. J is TRBJ2-3 and V is TRBV6-6; 7 nucleotides agree with TRBD2. The CDR3 spans 16 residues. Germline V gives CDR1 MNHNY, CDR2 SVGAGI (reference sequence). V gave up 7 bases and J gave up 2 bases; unmatched junction bases: 12. The CDR3 protein is CASTLALADDTDTQYF. In DNA form, the CDR3 reads TGTGCCAGCACCCTAGCTCTAGCGGACGACACAGATACGCAGTATTTT.

The chain is built from TRBV6-1 and TRBJ1-3; 8 bases line up with TRBD1. The CDR3 covers 15 residues. Germline trimming cut 4 bases from V and 3 bases from J; bases unmatched to any gene: 5. CDR1 is MNHNS, CDR2 SASEGT, per germline. Here the CDR3 DNA reads TGTGCCAGCAGTGCCGTGACAGGGGATGGAAACACCATATATTTT. It codes for CASSAVTGDGNTIYF.

The gene calls are TRBV2 and TRBJ1-3; D not resolved. Germline V gene data show CDR1 as SNHLY and CDR2 as FYNNEI. V was cut by 4 bases and J by 5 bases, with 9 bases left in between. The CDR3 is 13 residues long. The chain's CDR3 is CASSALERNTIYF. In DNA, the CDR3 is TGTGCCAGCAGTGCTCTAGAACGAAACACCATATATTTT. Drawing the rest from reference TRBV2 and TRBJ1-3, the complete variable domain is EPEVTQTPSHQVTQMGQEVILRCVPISNHLYFYWYRQILGQKVEFLVSFYNNEISEKSEIFDDQFSVERPDGSNFTLKIRSTKLEDSAMYFCASSALERNTIYFGEGSWLTVV.

This chain joins TRBV12-5 and TRBJ2-3, with 10 bases matching TRBD2. The CDR3 consists of 13 residues. J gave up 2 bases and V 8 bases, and 1 base lay outside the gene matches. The germline CDR1 and CDR2 sequences are LGHNT and FRNRAP. This CDR3 is CASTSGVTDTQYF. DNA of the CDR3: TGTGCTAGTACTAGCGGGGTCACAGATACGCAGTATTTT.

V is TRBV7-9 and J is TRBJ2-7; TRBD2 might be the D (6 bases). Trimming cost V 1 base and J 2 bases, with 18 bases left between them. Per the germline V gene, CDR1 is SEHNR and CDR2 is FQNEAQ (reference sequence). The length of the CDR3 is 17 residues. DNA for the CDR3: TGTGCCAGCAGCTTAGATTCTGGAGGGCACCTTCCCTACGAGCAGTACTTC. This encodes CASSLDSGGHLPYEQYF.

The V call is TRBV18, the J call TRBJ2-5; 10 nucleotides match TRBD1. The CDR3 runs to 14 residues. V trimming: 4 bases; J trimming: 5 bases; junction bases outside the gene matches: 4. The germline V gene encodes CDR1 KGHSH and CDR2 LQKENI. As DNA, the CDR3 is TGTGCCAGCTCACAAGGGGACAGGGGCGAGACCCAGTACTTC. Protein product: CASSQGDRGETQYF.

The chain joins TRBV5-1 to TRBJ2-5; the D gene is possibly TRBD2 (6 bases). The V gene's germline CDR1 is SGHRS and CDR2 YFSETQ. V dropped 5 bases and J dropped 3 bases, with 11 bases sitting between them. The CDR3 runs to 13 residues. For the CDR3, the DNA is TGCGCCAGCAGTATGGGACTCAAAGAGACCCAGTACTTC. Protein: CASSMGLKETQYF.

J is TRBJ2-5 and V is TRBV5-1, with TRBD1 matching 9 bases. The CDR3 is made up of 16 amino acids. Germline CDR1 is SGHRS and CDR2 is YFSETQ. V gave up 0 bases and J gave up 5 bases; unmatched junction bases: 8. CDR3 nucleotide sequence: TGCGCCAGCAGCTTGGCCGGGACAGGGCTCGGCGAGACCCAGTACTTC. Protein product: CASSLAGTGLGETQYF.

The chain uses TRBV14 and TRBJ2-3, with 10 bases matching TRBD1. CDR1 SGHDN and CDR2 FVKESK come from the germline V gene. J gave up 3 bases and V 4 bases, and 10 bases lay outside the gene matches. The CDR3 consists of 17 residues. The CDR3 DNA follows: TGTGCCAGCAGCCGAGGAGACAGGGGGCGAAGAACAGATACGCAGTATTTT. Translation: CASSRGDRGRRTDTQYF.

There are a few counts of this clone. The gene calls are TRBV4-1 and TRBJ1-6; D unresolved. The CDR3 is made up of 17 amino acids. In germline, CDR1 is MGHRA, CDR2 YSYEKL. Trimming took off 0 bases at V and 0 bases at J, with 9 bases between the two ends. The CDR3 sequence is CASSQDEVSSYNSPLHF. The DNA for the CDR3 is TGCGCCAGCAGCCAAGATGAAGTGAGCTCCTATAATTCACCCCTCCACTTT.

The chain recombines TRBV7-6 with TRBJ2-5; 7 bases match TRBD1. Germline CDR1 reads SGHVS; CDR2 reads FNYEAQ. V lost 10 bases, J lost 3 bases, and 8 bases stayed unmatched. The CDR3 spans 13 residues. For the CDR3, the DNA is TGTGCCACCGCACCCGACAGGGAAGAGACCCAGTACTTC. Its protein product is CATAPDREETQYF. The variable domain in full, with the rest retrieved from reference TRBV7-6 and TRBJ2-5, is GAGVSQSPRYKVTKRGQDVALRCDPISGHVSLYWYRQALGQGPEFLTYFNYEAQQDKSGLPNDRFSAERPEGSISTLTIQRTEQRDSAMYRCATAPDREETQYFGPGTRLLVL.

Only a few counts were recorded for this clone. The chain employs TRBV27 and TRBJ1-1; D remains ambiguous. Germline-derived CDR1 and CDR2 are MNHEY and SMNVEV (reference sequence). CDR3 length: 14 amino acids. V was cut by 2 bases and J by 1 base, with 8 bases left in between. The CDR3 loop is CASSLRGKNTEAFF. Here the CDR3 DNA reads TGTGCCAGCAGTTTAAGAGGGAAGAACACTGAAGCTTTCTTT.

This chain connects TRBV5-8 to TRBJ2-5; TRBD1 might be the D (6 bases). This CDR3 has 13 residues. The germline V and J ends were trimmed by 0 bases and 4 bases, with 7 bases remaining between them. Germline CDR1 is SGHTS and CDR2 is YDEGEE. CDR3 loop: CASSLVQGETQYF. As DNA, the CDR3 is TGTGCCAGCAGCTTGGTACAGGGAGAGACCCAGTACTTC.

This sequence joins TRBV19 and TRBJ2-7; 8 bases match TRBD1. CDR3 length: 16 residues. Germline V gives CDR1 LNHDA, CDR2 SQIVND (reference sequence). V shed 6 bases and J 5 bases; nucleotides not matched to a gene: 15. CDR3 sequence (DNA): TGTGCCAGTAGGTCCCGCCTGACAGGGGATAGCCACGAGCAGTACTTC. It codes for CASRSRLTGDSHEQYF.

Notes on this clone: The same CDR3 arises from other DNA sequences in this sample as well. J is TRBJ1-1 and V is TRBV2; TRBD1 agrees at 11 bases. Germline lookup yields CDR1 SNHLY and CDR2 FYNNEI. The CDR3 has 16 residues. Germline trimming cut 6 bases from V and 1 base from J; bases unmatched to any gene: 7. As DNA, the CDR3 is TGTGCCAGCAGGTTCCGGGACAGGGGGACGAACACTGAAGCTTTCTTT. Amino acids: CASRFRDRGTNTEAFF. Supplemented by reference TRBV2 and TRBJ1-1, the full variable domain reads EPEVTQTPSHQVTQMGQEVILRCVPISNHLYFYWYRQILGQKVEFLVSFYNNEISEKSEIFDDQFSVERPDGSNFTLKIRSTKLEDSAMYFCASRFRDRGTNTEAFFGQGTRLTVV.

The rearrangement joins TRBV19 to TRBJ2-5; 11 nucleotides agree with TRBD1. The V segment lost 5 bases and the J segment 5 bases; nucleotides outside the gene matches: 7. The CDR3 consists of 15 residues. Germline V gene lookup returns CDR1 LNHDA and CDR2 SQIVND (reference sequence). The CDR3 bases are TGTGCCAGTAGTCTTGGACAGGGGGCAAGGGAGACCCAGTACTTC. As protein: CASSLGQGARETQYF.

The chain joins TRBV11-2 to TRBJ2-4; TRBD2 agrees at 13 bases. The CDR3 runs to 18 residues. Germline loops: CDR1 SGHAT, CDR2 FQNNGV. With V trimmed by 5 bases and J by 0 bases, 7 bases remained unmatched. The CDR3 is CASSPGTSGNLAKNIQYF. CDR3 coding DNA: TGTGCCAGCAGCCCTGGGACTAGCGGGAACTTAGCCAAAAACATTCAGTACTTC. Drawing the rest from reference TRBV11-2 and TRBJ2-4, the complete variable domain is EAGVAQSPRYKIIEKRQSVAFWCNPISGHATLYWYQQILGQGPKLLIQFQNNGVVDDSQLPKDRFSAERLKGVDSTLKIQPAKLEDSAVYLCASSPGTSGNLAKNIQYFGAGTRLSVL.

With regard to this clone: It is likely a read error: a sequence one base away is far more abundant. CDR3 coding DNA: TGTGCCAGCAGCTTCGGGGGGGTGGATGAGCAGTTCTTC. Amino acid sequence: CASSFGGVDEQFF. The V and J genes are TRBV5-8 and TRBJ2-1; 8 bases map to TRBD2. This CDR3 region has 13 residues. Germline V gene sequence: CDR1 SGHTS, CDR2 YDEGEE. The V gene end was trimmed by 2 bases and the J gene end by 8 bases; junction bases not matched to a gene: 3.

This chain links TRBV4-1 with TRBJ2-6; 11 nucleotides agree with TRBD1. Germline-derived CDR1 and CDR2 are MGHRA and YSYEKL. The CDR3 runs 18 residues. V dropped 4 bases and J dropped 2; count of bases not matched to a gene: 7. The chain's CDR3 is CASSRLGQGVAGANVLTF. For the CDR3, the DNA is TGCGCCAGCAGCCGCCTGGGACAGGGGGTAGCTGGGGCCAACGTCCTGACTTTC.

Of note for this clone: Other DNA sequences in the same sample also yield this CDR3. The chain combines TRBV11-2 with TRBJ2-7, with D possibly matching TRBD1 (5 bases). CDR1 is SGHAT and CDR2 is FQNNGV in the germline V gene. This CDR3 spans 13 amino acids. V dropped 5 bases and J dropped 3 bases, with 11 bases sitting between them. Written as DNA, the CDR3 is TGTGCCAGCAGCCCTCAGGGCGGCTACGAGCAGTACTTC. The encoded protein is CASSPQGGYEQYF.

The rearrangement uses TRBV14 and TRBJ1-4; D unresolved. Between the trimmed V and J ends, which lost 2 bases and 8 bases, there was a span of 15 bases. Germline values: CDR1 SGHDN, CDR2 FVKESK. This CDR3 spans 15 amino acids. Written as DNA, the CDR3 is TGTGCCAGCAGCCAATCGGTGGACTTGGGGGAAAAACTGTTTTTT. This encodes CASSQSVDLGEKLFF.

This clone was found once. V and J are TRBV7-6 and TRBJ2-3; 16 bases match TRBD2. Germline V CDR1 and CDR2: SGHVS, FNYEAQ. J was trimmed by 6 bases and V by 8 bases; bases with no gene match: 14. This CDR3 is built from 18 residues. The chain's CDR3 is CASLPGTSGGARKDTQYF. Written as DNA, the CDR3 is TGTGCCAGCTTACCCGGGACTAGCGGGGGGGCCAGGAAGGATACGCAGTATTTT. Combining the CDR3 with reference TRBV7-6 and TRBJ2-3 gives the whole variable domain GAGVSQSPRYKVTKRGQDVALRCDPISGHVSLYWYRQALGQGPEFLTYFNYEAQQDKSGLPNDRFSAERPEGSISTLTIQRTEQRDSAMYRCASLPGTSGGARKDTQYFGPGTRLTVL.

The chain links TRBV4-2 to TRBJ2-7; a possible D gene is TRBD2 (5 bases). Germline values: CDR1 LGHNA, CDR2 YNFKEQ. The CDR3 extends over 16 amino acids. V lost 0 bases to trimming and J lost 2 bases, with 14 bases between them. Written as DNA, the CDR3 is TGTGCCAGCAGCCAAGATCGGTCTCTCGGGGCCTACGAGCAGTACTTC. Translation: CASSQDRSLGAYEQYF.

The chain uses TRBV5-1 and TRBJ1-2; TRBD1 matches at 7 bases. Trimming at V came to 0 bases and at J to 7 bases, leaving 6 bases not matched to a gene. Germline V gene data show CDR1 as SGHRS and CDR2 as YFSETQ. This CDR3 region has 14 residues. The CDR3 nucleotides are TGCGCCAGCAGCTTGGACGGCAGGGGGTTTGGCTACACCTTC. This translates into CASSLDGRGFGYTF. The full variable domain, in which reference TRBV5-1 and TRBJ1-2 provide the parts outside the CDR3, is KAGVTQTPRYLIKTRGQQVTLSCSPISGHRSVSWYQQTPGQGLQFLFEYFSETQRNKGNFPGRFSGRQFSNSRSEMNVSTLELGDSALYLCASSLDGRGFGYTFGSGTRLTVV.